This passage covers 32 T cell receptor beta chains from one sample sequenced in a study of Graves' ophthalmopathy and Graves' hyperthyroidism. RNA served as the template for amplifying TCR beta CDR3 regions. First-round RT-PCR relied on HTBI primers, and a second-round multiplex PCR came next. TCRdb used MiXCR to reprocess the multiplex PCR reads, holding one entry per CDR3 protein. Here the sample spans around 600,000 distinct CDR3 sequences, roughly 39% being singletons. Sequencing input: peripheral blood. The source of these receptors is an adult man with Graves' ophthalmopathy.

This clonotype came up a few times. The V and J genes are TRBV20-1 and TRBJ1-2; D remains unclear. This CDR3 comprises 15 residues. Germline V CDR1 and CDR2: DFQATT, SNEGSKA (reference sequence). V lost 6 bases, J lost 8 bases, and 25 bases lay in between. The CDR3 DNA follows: TGCAGTGCCAGAAATACAGTATCGGTGTCAAAGGGCTACACCTTC. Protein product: CSARNTVSVSKGYTF.

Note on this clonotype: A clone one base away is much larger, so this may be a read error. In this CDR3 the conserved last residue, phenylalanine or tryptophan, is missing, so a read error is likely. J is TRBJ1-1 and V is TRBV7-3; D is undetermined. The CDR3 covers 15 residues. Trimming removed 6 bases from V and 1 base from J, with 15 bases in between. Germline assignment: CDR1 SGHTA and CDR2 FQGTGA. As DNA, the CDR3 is TGTGCCAGCAGGCTGACTAGAGGAGGGAACACTGAAGCTTTCCTT. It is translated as CASRLTRGGNTEAFL.

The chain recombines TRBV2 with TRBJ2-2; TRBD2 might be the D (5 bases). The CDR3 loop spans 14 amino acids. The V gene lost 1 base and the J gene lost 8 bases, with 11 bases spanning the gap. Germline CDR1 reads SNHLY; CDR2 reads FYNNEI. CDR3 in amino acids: CASSEERYSGELFF. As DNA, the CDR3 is TGTGCCAGCAGTGAAGAGCGGTACTCTGGGGAGCTGTTTTTT.

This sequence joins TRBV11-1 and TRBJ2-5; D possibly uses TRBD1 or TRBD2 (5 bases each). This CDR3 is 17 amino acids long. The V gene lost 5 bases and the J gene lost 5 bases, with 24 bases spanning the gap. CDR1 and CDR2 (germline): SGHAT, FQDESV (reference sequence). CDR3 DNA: TGTGCCAGCAGCCGGAACCTGGGGGTCCTGCCTGACGAGACCCAGTACTTC. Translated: CASSRNLGVLPDETQYF.

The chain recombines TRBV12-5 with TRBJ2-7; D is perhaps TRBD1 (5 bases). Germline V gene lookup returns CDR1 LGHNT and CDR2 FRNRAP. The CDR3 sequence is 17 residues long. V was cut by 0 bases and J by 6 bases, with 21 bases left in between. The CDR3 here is CASGLVLIGARRREQYF. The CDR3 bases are TGTGCTAGTGGTTTGGTACTCATAGGGGCGCGGCGTCGCGAGCAGTACTTC.

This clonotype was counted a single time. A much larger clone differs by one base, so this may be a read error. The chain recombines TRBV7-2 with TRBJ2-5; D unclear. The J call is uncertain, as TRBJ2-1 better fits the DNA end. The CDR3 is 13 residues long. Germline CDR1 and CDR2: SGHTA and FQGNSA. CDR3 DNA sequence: TGTGCCAGCAGCTTAAGGCTGAGCGCCGAGCAGTTCTTC. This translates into CASSLRLSAEQFF.

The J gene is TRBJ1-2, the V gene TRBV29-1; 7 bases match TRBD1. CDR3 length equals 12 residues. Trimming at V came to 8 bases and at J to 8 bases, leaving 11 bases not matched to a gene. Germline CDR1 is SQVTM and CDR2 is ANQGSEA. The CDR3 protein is CSLTETGLGYTF. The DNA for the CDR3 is TGCAGCTTAACAGAGACAGGGTTGGGCTACACCTTC. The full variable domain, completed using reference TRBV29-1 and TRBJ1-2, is SAVISQKPSRDICQRGTSLTIQCQVDSQVTMMFWYRQQPGQSLTLIATANQGSEATYESGFVIDKFPISRPNLTFSTLTVSNMSPEDSSIYLCSLTETGLGYTFGSGTRLTVV.

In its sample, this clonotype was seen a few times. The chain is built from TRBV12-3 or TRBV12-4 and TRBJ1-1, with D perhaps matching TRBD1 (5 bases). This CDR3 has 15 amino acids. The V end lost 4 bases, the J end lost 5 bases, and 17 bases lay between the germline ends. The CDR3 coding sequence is TGTGCCAGCAGTTCAGGGAAGCATCCGGGTACTGAAGCTTTCTTT. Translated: CASSSGKHPGTEAFF.

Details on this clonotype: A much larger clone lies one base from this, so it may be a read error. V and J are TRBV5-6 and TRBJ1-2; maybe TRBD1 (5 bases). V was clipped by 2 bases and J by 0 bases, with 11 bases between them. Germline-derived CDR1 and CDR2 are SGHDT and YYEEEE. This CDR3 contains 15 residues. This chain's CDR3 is CASSLKGRPNYGYTF. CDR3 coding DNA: TGTGCCAGCAGCTTAAAGGGACGGCCTAACTATGGCTACACCTTC.

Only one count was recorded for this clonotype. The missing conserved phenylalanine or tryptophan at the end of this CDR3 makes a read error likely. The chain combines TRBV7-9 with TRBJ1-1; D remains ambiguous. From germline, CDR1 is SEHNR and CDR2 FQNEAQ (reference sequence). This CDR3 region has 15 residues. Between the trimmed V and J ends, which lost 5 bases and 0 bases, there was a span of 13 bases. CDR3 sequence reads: CASSNSPILNTEAFL. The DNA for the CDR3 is TGTGCCAGCAGCAATTCTCCCATATTGAACACTGAAGCTTTCCTT.

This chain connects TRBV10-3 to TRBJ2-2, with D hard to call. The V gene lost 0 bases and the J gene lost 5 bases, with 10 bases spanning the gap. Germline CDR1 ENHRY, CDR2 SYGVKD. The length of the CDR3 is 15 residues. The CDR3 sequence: CAISESSADTGELFF. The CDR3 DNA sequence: TGTGCCATCAGTGAGTCGAGCGCGGATACCGGGGAGCTGTTTTTT.

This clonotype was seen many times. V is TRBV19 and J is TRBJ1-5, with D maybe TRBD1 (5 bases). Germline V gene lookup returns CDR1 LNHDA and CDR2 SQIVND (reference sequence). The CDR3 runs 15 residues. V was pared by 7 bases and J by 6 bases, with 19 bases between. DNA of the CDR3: TGTGCCAGTACCCTTCCCGGAGCGGGGGGTCAGCCCCAGCATTTT. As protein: CASTLPGAGGQPQHF.

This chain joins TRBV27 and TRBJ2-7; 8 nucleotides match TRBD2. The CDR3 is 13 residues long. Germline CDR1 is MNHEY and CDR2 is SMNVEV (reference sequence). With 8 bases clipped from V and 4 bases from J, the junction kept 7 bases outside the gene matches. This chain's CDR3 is CASGLAPGYEQYF. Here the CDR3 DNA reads TGTGCCAGCGGACTAGCCCCCGGATACGAGCAGTACTTC.

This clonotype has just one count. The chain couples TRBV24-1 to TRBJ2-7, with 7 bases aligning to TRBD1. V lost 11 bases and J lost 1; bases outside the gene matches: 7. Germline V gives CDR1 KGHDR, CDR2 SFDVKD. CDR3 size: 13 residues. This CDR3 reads CASTNRGSYEQYF. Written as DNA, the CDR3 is TGTGCCAGCACCAACAGGGGTTCCTACGAGCAGTACTTC.

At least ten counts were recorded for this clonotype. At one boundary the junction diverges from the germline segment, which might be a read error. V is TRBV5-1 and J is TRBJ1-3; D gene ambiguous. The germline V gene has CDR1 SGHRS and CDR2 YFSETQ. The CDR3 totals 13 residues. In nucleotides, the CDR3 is TGTGCCAGCAGTGAAAGTTCTGGAAACACCATATATTTT. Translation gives CASSESSGNTIYF.

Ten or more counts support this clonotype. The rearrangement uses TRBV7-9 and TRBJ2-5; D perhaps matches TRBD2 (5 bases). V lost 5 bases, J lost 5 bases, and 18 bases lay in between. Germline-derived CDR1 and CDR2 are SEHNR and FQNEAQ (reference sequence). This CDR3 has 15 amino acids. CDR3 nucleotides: TGTGCCAGCAGCCAACTCGGCGAGGGAACGGAGACCCAGTACTTC. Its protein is CASSQLGEGTETQYF.

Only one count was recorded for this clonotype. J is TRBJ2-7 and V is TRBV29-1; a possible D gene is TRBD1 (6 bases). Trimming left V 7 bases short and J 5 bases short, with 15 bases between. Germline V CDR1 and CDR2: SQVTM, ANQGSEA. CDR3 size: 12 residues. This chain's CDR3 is CSGTTGINEQYF. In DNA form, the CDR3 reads TGCAGCGGTACTACAGGGATTAACGAGCAGTACTTC.

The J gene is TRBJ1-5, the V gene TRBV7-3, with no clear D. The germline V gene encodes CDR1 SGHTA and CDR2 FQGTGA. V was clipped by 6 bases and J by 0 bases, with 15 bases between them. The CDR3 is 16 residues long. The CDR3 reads CASSLGPLGSNQPQHF. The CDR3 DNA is TGTGCCAGCAGTCTTGGCCCCTTGGGTAGCAATCAGCCCCAGCATTTT.

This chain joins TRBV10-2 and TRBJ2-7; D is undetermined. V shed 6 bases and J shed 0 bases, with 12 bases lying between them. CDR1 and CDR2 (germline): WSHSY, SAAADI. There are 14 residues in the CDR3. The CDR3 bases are TGCGCCAGCAGCCAGGCTCTCAGCTCCTACGAGCAGTACTTC. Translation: CASSQALSSYEQYF.

CDR3 in amino acids: CASSESGRSNQPQHF. Written as DNA, the CDR3 is TGCGCCAGCAGTGAGTCAGGCAGGAGCAATCAGCCCCAGCATTTT. The chain carries TRBV10-1 and TRBJ1-5; D is undetermined. The V end lost 0 bases, the J end lost 1 base, and 7 bases lay between the germline ends. The CDR3 has 15 residues. CDR1 WNHNN and CDR2 SYGVQD come from the germline V gene (reference sequence).

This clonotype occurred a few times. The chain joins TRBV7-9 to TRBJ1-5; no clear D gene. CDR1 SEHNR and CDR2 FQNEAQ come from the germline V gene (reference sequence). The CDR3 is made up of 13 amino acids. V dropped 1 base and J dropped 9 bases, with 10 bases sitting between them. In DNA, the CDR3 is TGTGCCAGCAGCTTAGAGCCCGCAGGGCCCCAGCATTTT. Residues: CASSLEPAGPQHF.

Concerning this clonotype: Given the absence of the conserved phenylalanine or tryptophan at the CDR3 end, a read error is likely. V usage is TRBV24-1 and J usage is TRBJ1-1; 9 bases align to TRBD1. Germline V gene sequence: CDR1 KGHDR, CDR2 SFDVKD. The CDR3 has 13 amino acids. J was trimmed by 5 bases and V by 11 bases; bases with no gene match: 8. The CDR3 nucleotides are TGTGCCAGCAGCCAGACAGGGGGGACTGAAGCTTTCCTT. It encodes CASSQTGGTEAFL.

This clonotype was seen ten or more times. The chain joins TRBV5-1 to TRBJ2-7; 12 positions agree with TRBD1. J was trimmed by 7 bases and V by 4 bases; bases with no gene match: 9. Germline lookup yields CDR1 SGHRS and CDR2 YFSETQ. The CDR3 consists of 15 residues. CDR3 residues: CASSAGQGASFEQYF. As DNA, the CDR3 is TGCGCCAGCAGCGCGGGACAGGGGGCTTCGTTTGAGCAGTACTTC.

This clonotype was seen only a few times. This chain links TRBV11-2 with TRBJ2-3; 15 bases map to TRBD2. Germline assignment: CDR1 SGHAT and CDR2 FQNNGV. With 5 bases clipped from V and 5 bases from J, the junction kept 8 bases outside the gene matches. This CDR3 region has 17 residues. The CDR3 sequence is CASSQSGLAGGRDTQYF. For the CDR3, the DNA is TGTGCCAGCAGCCAATCGGGACTAGCGGGAGGACGAGATACGCAGTATTTT.

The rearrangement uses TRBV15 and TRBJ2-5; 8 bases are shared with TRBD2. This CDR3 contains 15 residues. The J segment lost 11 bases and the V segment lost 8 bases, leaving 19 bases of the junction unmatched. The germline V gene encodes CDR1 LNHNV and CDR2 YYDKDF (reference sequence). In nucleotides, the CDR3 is TGTGCCACCGCTAGGTCGACGGGAGGGTACAATGAGCAGTACTTC. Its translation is CATARSTGGYNEQYF.

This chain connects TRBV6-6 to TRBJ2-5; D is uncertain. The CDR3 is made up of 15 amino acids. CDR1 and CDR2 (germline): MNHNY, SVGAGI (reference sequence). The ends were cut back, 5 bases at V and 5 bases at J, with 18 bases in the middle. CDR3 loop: CASSPKRLLLETQYF. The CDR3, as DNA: TGTGCCAGCAGTCCGAAACGCCTACTCCTGGAGACCCAGTACTTC.

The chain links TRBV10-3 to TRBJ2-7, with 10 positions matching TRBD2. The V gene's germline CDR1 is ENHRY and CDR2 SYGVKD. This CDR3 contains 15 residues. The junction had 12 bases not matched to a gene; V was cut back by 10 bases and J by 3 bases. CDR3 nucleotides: TGTGCCACCGGAGCTAGCGGGGGAAGGATCTACGAGCAGTACTTC. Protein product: CATGASGGRIYEQYF.

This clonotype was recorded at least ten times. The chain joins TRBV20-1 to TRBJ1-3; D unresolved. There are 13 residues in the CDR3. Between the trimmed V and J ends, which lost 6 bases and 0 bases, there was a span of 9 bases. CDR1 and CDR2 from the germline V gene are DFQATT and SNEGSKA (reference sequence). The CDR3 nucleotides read TGCAGTGCACGCAGGACCTCTGGAAACACCATATATTTT. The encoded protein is CSARRTSGNTIYF.

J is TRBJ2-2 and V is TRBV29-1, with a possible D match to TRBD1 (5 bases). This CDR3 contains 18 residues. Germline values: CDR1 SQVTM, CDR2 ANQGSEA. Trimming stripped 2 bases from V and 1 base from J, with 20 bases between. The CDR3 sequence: CSVEFSVRVGGNTGELFF. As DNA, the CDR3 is TGCAGCGTTGAATTCTCGGTCAGGGTCGGCGGGAACACCGGGGAGCTGTTTTTT.

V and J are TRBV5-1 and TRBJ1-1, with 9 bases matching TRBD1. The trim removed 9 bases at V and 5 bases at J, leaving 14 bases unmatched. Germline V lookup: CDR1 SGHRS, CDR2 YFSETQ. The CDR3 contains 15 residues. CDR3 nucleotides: TGCGCCACCCCTCCGACAGGGGGTGGGGTGACTGAAGCTTTCTTT. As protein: CATPPTGGGVTEAFF.

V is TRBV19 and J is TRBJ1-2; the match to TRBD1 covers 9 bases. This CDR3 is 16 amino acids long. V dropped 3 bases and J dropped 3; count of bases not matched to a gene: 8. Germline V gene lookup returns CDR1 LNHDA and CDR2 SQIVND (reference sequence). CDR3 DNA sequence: TGTGCCAGTAGTATTAGTCCGGGACAGGGTGACTATGGCTACACCTTC. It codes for CASSISPGQGDYGYTF.

DNA for the CDR3: TGCAGCGTTGCTCCCAGGGGCCTAACCTACGAGCAGTACTTC. It is translated as CSVAPRGLTYEQYF. This rearrangement joins TRBV29-1 to TRBJ2-7; tentatively, D is TRBD1 (6 bases). V lost 4 bases and J lost 2, with 15 bases in between. This CDR3 comprises 14 residues. CDR1 and CDR2 (germline): SQVTM, ANQGSEA.